These 15 T cell receptor beta chains originate from one sample sequenced in a study of radiotherapy plus CTLA-4 blockade in lung cancer (dated by TCRdb to 2017 to 2018). Library creation used the immunoSEQ multiplex PCR assay. TCRdb provides this immuneACCESS table in a form limited to in-frame rearrangements. Some clones are lacking; in checked studies, under half of them reflect an unresolved V gene, and why the rest are absent is not known. Recorded for this sample are tens of thousands of clones; more than 75% of them occurred a single time. Less than 0.9% of the sample goes to the ten largest clones. Sequencing was performed on peripheral blood, taken from a patient treated with radiotherapy plus ipilimumab. Receptors originate from a human donor with non-small cell lung cancer who had stable disease on radiotherapy plus ipilimumab.

This clone has more than one count but fewer than ten. V usage is TRBV19 and J usage is TRBJ2-1; D possibly matches TRBD1 or TRBD2 (5 bases each). Looked up from germline, CDR1 is LNHDA and CDR2 is SQIVND (reference sequence). The germline V and J ends were trimmed by 6 bases and 4 bases, with 7 bases remaining between them. The CDR3 sequence is 12 residues long. The CDR3 nucleotides are TGTGCCAGTAGCGAGGGGTACAATGAGCAGTTCTTC. This gives the protein CASSEGYNEQFF.

This chain joins TRBV28 and TRBJ2-3, with 8 nucleotides matching TRBD2. V trimming: 6 bases; J trimming: 0 bases; junction bases outside the gene matches: 5. The CDR3 is 15 amino acids. Germline CDR1 is MDHEN and CDR2 is SYDVKM. This chain's CDR3 is CASRRTSPSTDTQYF. CDR3 coding DNA: TGTGCCAGCAGAAGGACTAGCCCCAGCACAGATACGCAGTATTTT.

V and J are TRBV6-6 and TRBJ2-1; D remains unclear. The V gene lost 2 bases and the J gene lost 2 bases, with 13 bases spanning the gap. Germline V gives CDR1 MNHNY, CDR2 SVGAGI (reference sequence). This CDR3 has 16 residues. The DNA of the CDR3 is TGTGCCAGCAGTTACCCCCACGGATCCCCCTACAATGAGCAGTTCTTC. Its protein is CASSYPHGSPYNEQFF.

The gene calls are TRBV30 and TRBJ1-3; possible D gene TRBD1, 6 bases. Per the germline V gene, CDR1 is GTSNPN and CDR2 is SVGIG (reference sequence). The CDR3 is 13 residues long. V was clipped by 5 bases and J by 1 base, with 9 bases between them. CDR3 in DNA: TGTGCCTGGGGTAGGGGGTCTGGAAACACCATATATTTT. Its protein product is CAWGRGSGNTIYF.

V is TRBV6-6 and J is TRBJ2-1, with 7 bases matching TRBD1. V was clipped by 4 bases and J by 7 bases; unmatched bases: 10. CDR1 and CDR2 from the germline V gene are MNHNY and SVGAGI (reference sequence). This CDR3 region has 15 residues. This CDR3 is CASSLTGCAQNEQFF. The CDR3 bases are TGTGCCAGCAGTTTGACAGGGTGCGCCCAAAATGAGCAGTTCTTC.

V and J are TRBV6-1 and TRBJ1-6; 8 bases match TRBD1. This CDR3 spans 14 amino acids. The V gene end was trimmed by 8 bases and the J gene end by 7 bases; junction bases not matched to a gene: 7. The V gene's germline CDR1 is MNHNS and CDR2 SASEGT. CDR3 DNA sequence: TGTGCCAGCGCGGCTCGACAGGGGAATTCACCCCTCCACTTT. As protein: CASAARQGNSPLHF.

The chain employs TRBV18 and TRBJ1-1; D not certain. The germline gives CDR1 KGHSH, CDR2 LQKENI. Trimming took off 1 base at V and 6 bases at J, with 3 bases between the two ends. This CDR3 is 11 amino acids long. DNA of the CDR3: TGTGCCAGCTCACCACGGTCTGAAGCTTTCTTT. Protein product: CASSPRSEAFF.

This clone was recorded once. The chain carries TRBV2 and TRBJ2-7; TRBD2 matches at 13 bases. V trimming: 7 bases; J trimming: 6 bases; junction bases outside the gene matches: 12. Germline CDR1 and CDR2: SNHLY and FYNNEI. The CDR3 has 16 amino acids. This CDR3 is CASIRRGLAGEGEQYF. CDR3 bases: TGTGCCAGCATCCGACGAGGACTAGCGGGGGAGGGCGAGCAGTACTTC.

This chain links TRBV4-1 with TRBJ2-1, with TRBD2 matching 10 bases. The V gene's germline CDR1 is MGHRA and CDR2 YSYEKL. V shed 3 bases and J 2 bases; nucleotides not matched to a gene: 1. This CDR3 is built from 15 residues. CDR3 in amino acids: CASSQGLAPYNEQFF. CDR3 bases: TGCGCCAGCAGCCAGGGACTAGCGCCCTACAATGAGCAGTTCTTC.

The chain joins TRBV27 to TRBJ1-1; 7 nucleotides match TRBD1. Germline V gene sequence: CDR1 MNHEY, CDR2 SMNVEV (reference sequence). The CDR3 runs 14 residues. V trimming: 8 bases; J trimming: 3 bases; junction bases outside the gene matches: 9. CDR3 DNA sequence: TGTGCCAGCGGTAGAGCCGGGACAGACACTGAAGCTTTCTTT. As protein: CASGRAGTDTEAFF.

The chain links TRBV4-1 to TRBJ2-7, with D unclear. Germline V lookup: CDR1 MGHRA, CDR2 YSYEKL. Trimming shortened V by 0 bases and J by 3 bases, and 6 bases separated the two germline ends. This CDR3 contains 13 residues. The DNA for the CDR3 is TGCGCCAGCAGCCAAGACATGGACTACGAGCAGTACTTC. Its protein is CASSQDMDYEQYF.

The chain combines TRBV9 with TRBJ2-5; 8 positions match TRBD1. V was pared by 3 bases and J by 6 bases, with 7 bases of the junction left unmatched. Germline V gene sequence: CDR1 SGDLS, CDR2 YYNGEE. This CDR3 spans 14 amino acids. CDR3 region: CASSGTGRMQTQYF. CDR3 DNA: TGTGCCAGCAGCGGGACAGGGAGGATGCAGACCCAGTACTTC.

The V and J genes are TRBV28 and TRBJ1-1, with D unclear. CDR1 is MDHEN and CDR2 is SYDVKM in the germline V gene. Trimming removed 7 bases from V and 0 bases from J, with 12 bases in between. The CDR3 contains 14 residues. This chain's CDR3 is CASTSTLMNTEAFF. The CDR3 DNA is TGTGCCAGCACCAGTACCTTAATGAACACTGAAGCTTTCTTT.

This sequence joins TRBV6-1 and TRBJ1-2; D gene unclear. The CDR3 consists of 15 residues. From germline, CDR1 is MNHNS and CDR2 SASEGT. V lost 1 base and J lost 2, with 11 bases in between. CDR3 DNA sequence: TGTGCCAGCAGTGAAGTATCTGCGGTGAACTATGGCTACACCTTC. This translates into CASSEVSAVNYGYTF.

The chain uses TRBV9 and TRBJ2-3; the D gene is possibly TRBD2 (6 bases). This CDR3 comprises 17 residues. Germline V gene lookup returns CDR1 SGDLS and CDR2 YYNGEE. V was trimmed by 0 bases and J by 0 bases, leaving 14 bases between them. CDR3 protein: CASSVGNGGASTDTQYF. The CDR3 DNA sequence: TGTGCCAGCAGCGTAGGAAATGGCGGGGCTAGCACAGATACGCAGTATTTT.